This T cell receptor (beta chain) was sequenced in a study of T cell responses to AZD1222 COVID-19 vaccine (dated by TCRdb to about 2021). In the study overall: AZD1222 recipients whose second dose came at about 4 weeks and those whose second dose came at about 12 weeks were combined into one group, since spike-specific TCR depth and breadth did not differ between the two schedules. Trial participants were enrolled by age into 18-55, 56-69 and 70-plus year subgroups, with around 150, 28 and 57 TCR-sequenced participants respectively. TCR sequencing covered some 250 trial participants: 207 given two doses of AZD1222 and approximately 26 given two doses of MenACWY control vaccine. The full study reports these points: After two AZD1222 doses, spike-specific TCR breadth and depth were significantly higher than at day 0 and than in MenACWY recipients. Because no day 14 peak-response samples were available, repertoires were characterized only after the peak T cell response. Conclusions about previously exposed vaccinees are limited, since just six AZD1222 recipients were seropositive for SARS-CoV-2 at baseline. CD4 TCRs associated with the vaccine covered the entire spike protein, and the dominant responses were in regions 160-218 and 743-854. In the small 56-69-year group, the increase in depth fell short of significance, most likely because of low power. Nearly half of unique spike-specific TCRs reportedly recognized epitopes outside regions mutated in the B.1.351 and B.1.1.7 variants. Participants were mostly white British and included more females than males, and it was suggested by the authors that clonal diversity may have been underestimated.

In the case of this clone: Its antigen remains undetermined. Base qualities were left out, and no much larger clone turns up one base away.

The CDR3 regions of human TCRbeta chains were analyzed by immunosequencing. The study's processing was this. TCRs in the repertoires were compared against a reference library of SARS-CoV-2-specific TCRs that had been generated with the MIRA antigen-specificity platform. Breadth was defined as the fraction of unique TCRs that were SARS-CoV-2-associated, and depth was defined as the fraction of total T cells that were SARS-CoV-2-associated. Using the MIRA data, every spike-specific TCR was mapped to the spike region that the TCR reacted to and assigned to either a CD4 or a CD8 class. Log10-transformed breadth and depth values were compared by one-way ANOVA with Sidak's multiple comparisons tests. TCRdb took over this immuneACCESS table, retaining in-frame rearrangements with V and J assigned. Such tables are incomplete; in checked studies, under half of the missing clones stem from an unresolved V gene, and the remainder is unexplained. V, J and clone size are those of that table, while D and trimming were read from the DNA. Here the sample has 100,000 to 150,000 clones; around 89% occur a single time. 3.5% to 5% of the sample rests with the top ten.

The V and J ends are trimmed by 4 bases and 3 bases, leaving 12 bases between them. The CDR3 runs 15 residues from the cysteine to the phenylalanine. Kept here is only the CDR3 DNA, which spans 45 bases and is read in frame from base 1. The germline V gene sets CDR1 to ENHRY and CDR2 to SYGVKD. In the paper's terms, the time point label means: baseline before first vaccination. Samples from vaccinated people were obtained from the UK trials COV001 and COV002, which included a single-blind randomized controlled phase 2/3 trial of AZD1222 (ChAdOx1 nCoV-19) in healthy adults. Trial participant PBMC samples were collected at day 0 and day 28 after the second dose for TCRbeta chain sequencing.

This clonotype was obtained from an adult in good health. Specimen: peripheral blood, collected on day 0 of AZD1222 vaccination. This receptor chain uses TRBV10-3 and TRBJ1-4; no confident D gene assignment can be made. Here the CDR3 is given as CAISGSAKPNEKLFF. The nucleotide sequence is TGTGCCATCAGTGGCTCGGCGAAGCCTAATGAAAAACTGTTTTTT.